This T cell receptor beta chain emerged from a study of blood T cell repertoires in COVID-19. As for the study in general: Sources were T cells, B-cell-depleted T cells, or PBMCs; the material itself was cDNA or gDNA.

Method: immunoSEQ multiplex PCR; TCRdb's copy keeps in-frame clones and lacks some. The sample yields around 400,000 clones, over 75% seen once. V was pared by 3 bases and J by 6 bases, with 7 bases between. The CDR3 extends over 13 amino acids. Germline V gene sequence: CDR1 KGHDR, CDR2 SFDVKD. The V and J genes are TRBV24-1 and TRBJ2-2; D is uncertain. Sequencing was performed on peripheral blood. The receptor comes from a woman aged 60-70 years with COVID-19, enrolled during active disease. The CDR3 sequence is CATSDPQAGELFF. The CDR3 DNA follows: TGTGCCACCAGTGATCCCCAGGCCGGGGAGCTGTTTTTT.